Listed below are T cell receptor beta chains from one sample, sequenced in a study of lymphopenia after photon versus proton radiotherapy. Method: immunoSEQ multiplex PCR; TCRdb's copy keeps in-frame clones and lacks some. The sample has around 160,000 clones; roughly nine tenths are singletons. Here the sequenced sample was peripheral blood, taken from a patient treated with photon-based radiotherapy. These receptors were taken from a man aged 50-60 years with gastric cancer. Both conserved end residues are part of each CDR3. D genes are given only for firm matches. The size field is filled for only some rows; it gives once, few, many or a size class.

TRBV11-2	.	.	TRBJ2-1	TGTGCCAGCAGCTCCCTAAGGGGAGCGGGTCATAATGAGCAGTTCTTC	CASSSLRGAGHNEQFF
TRBV5-1	.	.	TRBJ2-5	TGCGCCAGCAGCTTGGATCTCCACAGTGGGGATGCGGGGCAGACCCAGTACTTC	CASSLDLHSGDAGQTQYF
TRBV6-1	.	.	TRBJ2-7	TGTGCCAGCAGTGTCGGAGGATACGAGCAGTACTTC	CASSVGGYEQYF
TRBV7-2	.	.	TRBJ2-1	TGTGCCAGCAGCTTATACGGGTGGGGAGGCAATGAGCAGTTCTTC	CASSLYGWGGNEQFF
TRBV7-9	.	.	TRBJ1-2	TGTGCCAGCAGCTGGAACTCTAACTATGGCTACACCTTC	CASSWNSNYGYTF
TRBV28	.	.	TRBJ1-1	TGTGCCAGCAGTTTACTCCCCGTTGGGAACACTGAAGCTTTCTTT	CASSLLPVGNTEAFF
TRBV4-2	.	few	TRBJ1-1	TGTGCCAGCAGCCAAGAGAGTGGACGGGGGAACACTGAAGCTTTCTTT	CASSQESGRGNTEAFF
TRBV18	.	.	TRBJ1-6	TGTGCCAGCTCCCACCCGGAAGGGGGTAGTTCACCCCTCCACTTT	CASSHPEGGSSPLHF
TRBV28	.	.	TRBJ1-1	TGTGCCAGCAGGGGACCTGGGGACACCAACACTGAAGCTTTCTTT	CASRGPGDTNTEAFF
TRBV5-8	.	.	TRBJ2-3	TGTGCCAGCAGCTACGGGGGCACAGATACGCAGTATTTT	CASSYGGTDTQYF
TRBV5-1	.	.	TRBJ1-1	TGCGCCAGCAGCTTGTTGGGAGAGTGGGGGACTGAAGCTTTCTTT	CASSLLGEWGTEAFF
TRBV6-5	TRBD1	few	TRBJ1-5	TGTGCCAGCAGTTCCACCGGGACAGGGGTTCAGCCCCAGCATTTT	CASSSTGTGVQPQHF
TRBV11-3	.	.	TRBJ2-1	TGTGCCAGCAGCGCGGACCCGAATGAGCAGTTCTTC	CASSADPNEQFF
TRBV27	.	.	TRBJ1-5	TGTGCCAGCAGTTTATACGGAAACAATCAGCCCCAGCATTTT	CASSLYGNNQPQHF
TRBV5-1	.	.	TRBJ2-7	TGCGCCAGCAGCTTGGGAGTACCGGGATACGAGCAGTACTTC	CASSLGVPGYEQYF
TRBV7-2	TRBD1	.	TRBJ1-3	TGTGCCAGCAGCTTCGGGACAGGTGGAGGAAACACCATATATTTT	CASSFGTGGGNTIYF
TRBV5-8	TRBD1	.	TRBJ1-5	TGTGCCAGCAGCTTGAGGGACAGAAATCAGCCCCAGCATTTT	CASSLRDRNQPQHF
TRBV14	.	.	TRBJ2-7	TGTGCCAGCAGCCGCCCGGGACCGCCCGAACTTCCTTACGAGCAGTACTTC	CASSRPGPPELPYEQYF
TRBV30	TRBD1	.	TRBJ1-3	TGTGCCTGGAGTGTAAGTTTACAGGGGAACTCTGGAAACACCATATATTTT	CAWSVSLQGNSGNTIYF
TRBV7-2	.	.	TRBJ1-3	TGTGCCAGCAGCTTCGGACAGACTGGAAACACCATATATTTT	CASSFGQTGNTIYF
TRBV6-1	.	.	TRBJ1-5	TGTGCCAGCACCGTTTTTTGGGGCCCGGAACAGCCCCAGCATTTT	CASTVFWGPEQPQHF
TRBV9	.	once	TRBJ2-1	TGTGCCAGCAGCGTCAGCGGAGGGGAATTGGATGAGCAGTTCTTC	CASSVSGGELDEQFF
TRBV4-1	TRBD2	.	TRBJ2-3	TGCGCCAGCAGCCAAGGAGCGGGAGGGTGGGATACGCAGTATTTT	CASSQGAGGWDTQYF
TRBV11-2	.	.	TRBJ2-3	TGTGCCAGCAGCTTAGGTCTTCGCGTGGGGGCTCGGGCAGATACGCAGTATTTT	CASSLGLRVGARADTQYF
TRBV6-4	.	.	TRBJ2-1	TGTGCCAGCAGCGCTCGGGAGAGGTACTACTACGGCCATGAGCAGTTCTTC	CASSARERYYYGHEQFF
TRBV6-5	TRBD2	few	TRBJ2-5	TGTGCCAGCAGTTACCGGGAGGGGCAGACCCAGTACTTC	CASSYREGQTQYF
TRBV19	TRBD2	.	TRBJ2-5	TGTGCCAGTAGTGCTAGCGGGATTTACCAAGAGACCCAGTACTTC	CASSASGIYQETQYF
TRBV21-1	.	.	TRBJ2-1	TGTGCCAGCAGCAATAAAGACAGGAGCTCCTACAATGAGCAGTTCTTC	CASSNKDRSSYNEQFF
TRBV2	.	many	TRBJ1-2	TGTGCCAGCAGGGCAACAGGGACCGGCGGCTACACCTTC	CASRATGTGGYTF
TRBV5-1	TRBD2	.	TRBJ2-5	TGCGCCAGCGCCTACGACCCGGGACTAGCGGGAGAGACCCAGTACTTC	CASAYDPGLAGETQYF
TRBV10-2	TRBD1	.	TRBJ1-5	TGCGCCAGCAGTGAACAGGGGCACAATCAGCCCCAGCATTTT	CASSEQGHNQPQHF
TRBV19	.	.	TRBJ2-2	TGTGCCAGTAGAACAGGGCAACAATTCAACACCGGGGAGCTGTTTTTT	CASRTGQQFNTGELFF